Described below is a single T cell receptor (beta chain) sequence and its context. The record originates from a study of PD-1 blockade in classical Hodgkin lymphoma. TCRdb keeps only in-frame clones here, not all; method: immunoSEQ multiplex PCR. The sample yields about 110,000 clones, around 90% seen once. Time point in this sample: cycle 4 day 1 (C4D1), after six to seven weeks of nivolumab. Every patient was affected by relapse after autologous stem cell transplantation, while exposure to brentuximab vedotin was not uniform. V lost 0 bases to trimming and J lost 0 bases, with 8 bases between them. The CDR3 extends over 15 amino acids. Germline values: CDR1 SGHRS, CDR2 YFSETQ.

The sample was peripheral blood mononuclear cells (PBMCs), taken before the fourth cycle of nivolumab. The V call is TRBV5-1, the J call TRBJ2-3; D unclear. The TCR sequence derives from a human donor with classical Hodgkin lymphoma. For the CDR3, the DNA is TGCGCCAGCAGCTTGGGCCAGTCTAGCACAGATACGCAGTATTTT. Protein: CASSLGQSSTDTQYF.